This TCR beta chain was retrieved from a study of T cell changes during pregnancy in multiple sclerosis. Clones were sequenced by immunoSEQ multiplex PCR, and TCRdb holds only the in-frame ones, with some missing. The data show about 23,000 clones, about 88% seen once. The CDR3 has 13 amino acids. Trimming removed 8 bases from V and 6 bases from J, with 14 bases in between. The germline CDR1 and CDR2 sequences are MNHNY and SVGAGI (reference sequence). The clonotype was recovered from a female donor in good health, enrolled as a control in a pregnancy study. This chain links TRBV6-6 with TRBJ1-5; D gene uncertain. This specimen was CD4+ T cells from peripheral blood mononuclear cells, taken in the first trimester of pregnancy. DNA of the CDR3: TGTGCCAGCCTTGGCAGTCTCCCTCAGCCCCAGCATTTT. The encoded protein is CASLGSLPQPQHF.